A single sample gave rise to the 31 T cell receptor beta chains below, sequenced in a study of shared clonotypes between healthy human individuals (dated by TCRdb to between 2020 and 2021). The library was produced with the immunoSEQ multiplex PCR assay. In TCRdb, the immuneACCESS table is reduced to in-frame sequences with V and J assigned. These tables do not hold every clone; where another copy was compared, an unresolved V gene accounts for under half, and the others remain unexplained. Counted in this sample were hundreds of thousands of clones; roughly 95% of them appeared once. Jointly, the top ten make up over 0.1% of the sample. CD8 naive samples consisted of CD45RO-negative cells that were positively selected for CCR7, yielding a CD45RA+CCR7+ population without TemRA cells. Sequenced: naive CD8+ T cells sorted from blood. Read against the paper, the sample's cell subset or site label means: CD45RA+CCR7+. The receptors originated from a woman aged 25 to 39 in good health.

V gene TRBV6-6 combines with J gene TRBJ2-3; D ambiguous. This CDR3 has 14 amino acids. Germline CDR1 is MNHNY and CDR2 is SVGAGI (reference sequence). Trimming removed 4 bases from V and 6 bases from J, with 14 bases in between. CDR3 in amino acids: CASSSRANADTQYF. CDR3 DNA: TGTGCCAGCAGTTCCCGGGCCAACGCGGATACGCAGTATTTT.

The chain recombines TRBV7-9 with TRBJ2-7; weak D call: TRBD2 (6 bases). This CDR3 has 14 residues. Germline V lookup: CDR1 SEHNR, CDR2 FQNEAQ (reference sequence). The V end was cut by 3 bases, the J end by 3 bases, with 12 bases between. The CDR3: CASSFGTLLYEQYF. CDR3 sequence (DNA): TGTGCCAGCAGCTTCGGGACTCTCCTCTACGAGCAGTACTTC.

The rearrangement joins TRBV9 to TRBJ1-3; D remains unclear. Trimming removed 3 bases from V and 7 bases from J, with 8 bases in between. Germline-derived CDR1 and CDR2 are SGDLS and YYNGEE. The CDR3 is made up of 12 amino acids. The CDR3 sequence is CASSGTENTIYF. The CDR3 nucleotides read TGTGCCAGCAGCGGCACCGAGAACACCATATATTTT.

The genes are TRBV7-2 and TRBJ2-7; D is possibly TRBD1 (6 bases). The CDR3 is 15 residues long. Germline loops: CDR1 SGHTA, CDR2 FQGNSA. V was trimmed by 7 bases and J by 3 bases, leaving 19 bases between them. The CDR3 reads CASNACFRGIYEQYF. The CDR3 DNA follows: TGTGCCAGCAACGCTTGCTTCAGGGGTATCTACGAGCAGTACTTC.

The chain uses TRBV27 and TRBJ2-7; D possibly corresponds to TRBD2 (6 bases). Germline CDR1 reads MNHEY; CDR2 reads SMNVEV (reference sequence). Trimming left V 4 bases short and J 6 bases short, with 16 bases between. CDR3 length: 14 residues. The CDR3 DNA reads as TGTGCCAGCAGTTCGGGCGGCGGGACCGGCGAGCAGTACTTC. Amino acid sequence: CASSSGGGTGEQYF.

This clone was seen just once. This sample includes further DNA sequences coding for the same CDR3. This sequence joins TRBV11-2 and TRBJ2-7, with D maybe TRBD1 (6 bases). Trimming removed 1 base at V and 0 bases at J, with 10 bases between. The CDR3 length is 15 residues. The germline V gene has CDR1 SGHAT and CDR2 FQNNGV. CDR3 sequence (DNA): TGTGCCAGCAGCTTAGCAACAGGGAGCTCCTACGAGCAGTACTTC. Translation: CASSLATGSSYEQYF.

This clone has only one observation. The chain uses TRBV6-4 and TRBJ2-1; TRBD2 matches at 9 bases. Germline V lookup: CDR1 MRHNA, CDR2 SNTAGT. V was clipped by 3 bases and J by 3 bases; unmatched bases: 6. The CDR3 loop spans 16 amino acids. The CDR3 spells CASSELAGAIYNEQFF. CDR3 DNA: TGTGCCAGCAGTGAATTAGCGGGAGCAATCTACAATGAGCAGTTCTTC.

The chain couples TRBV2 to TRBJ2-1; 9 bases agree with TRBD2. The CDR3 runs 13 residues. Germline V gene sequence: CDR1 SNHLY, CDR2 FYNNEI. The V segment lost 4 bases and the J segment 8 bases; nucleotides outside the gene matches: 3. This CDR3 is CASSGLAVDEQFF. The CDR3 nucleotides read TGTGCCAGCAGTGGACTAGCGGTCGATGAGCAGTTCTTC.

About this clone: Other nucleotide sequences in the sample specify the same CDR3. The chain combines TRBV19 with TRBJ1-3; 10 bases are shared with TRBD1. V lost 3 bases and J lost 2; bases outside the gene matches: 1. CDR1 is LNHDA and CDR2 is SQIVND in the germline V gene (reference sequence). The CDR3 consists of 15 residues. CDR3 residues: CASSIGTGAGNTIYF. As DNA, the CDR3 is TGTGCCAGTAGTATTGGGACAGGGGCTGGAAACACCATATATTTT.

A single count supports this clone. J is TRBJ1-2 and V is TRBV28; tentatively, D is TRBD1 (5 bases). V lost 2 bases to trimming and J lost 4 bases, with 11 bases between them. Germline values: CDR1 MDHEN, CDR2 SYDVKM. The CDR3 is made up of 14 amino acids. CDR3 sequence: CASSLGAGTYGYTF. CDR3 in DNA: TGTGCCAGCAGTTTAGGGGCAGGGACCTATGGCTACACCTTC.

J is TRBJ2-7 and V is TRBV28, with D possibly TRBD2 on 5 matching bases. Germline CDR1 MDHEN, CDR2 SYDVKM. With 8 bases removed from V and 1 base from J, the gap between germline ends came to 12 bases. This CDR3 is built from 13 residues. DNA for the CDR3: TGTGCCAGCTCAAAGGGAGCGTCCTACGAGCAGTACTTC. Residues: CASSKGASYEQYF.

The chain recombines TRBV29-1 with TRBJ2-1, with 8 nucleotides matching TRBD1. This CDR3 contains 15 residues. The germline V gene has CDR1 SQVTM and CDR2 ANQGSEA. V gave up 6 bases and J gave up 5 bases; unmatched junction bases: 12. In DNA, the CDR3 is TGCAGCGTCCAAAACCCGGGACAGGCAGACAATGAGCAGTTCTTC. It specifies CSVQNPGQADNEQFF.

The chain is built from TRBV5-5 and TRBJ1-3; D unresolved. V was clipped by 6 bases and J by 7 bases, with 8 bases between them. Germline lookup yields CDR1 SGHKS and CDR2 YYEKEE (reference sequence). CDR3 length: 11 residues. CDR3 nucleotide sequence: TGTGCCAGCATTGAGTGGAACACCATATATTTT. This sequence encodes CASIEWNTIYF.

The chain has TRBV7-9 and TRBJ2-5; no firm D call. TRBJ2-7 matches the DNA end more closely, so the J call is doubtful. Germline V gene data show CDR1 as SEHNR and CDR2 as FQNEAQ (reference sequence). The CDR3 is made up of 14 amino acids. The CDR3: CASSLGGGSYEQYF. The CDR3 DNA is TGTGCCAGCAGCTTAGGAGGTGGTTCCTACGAGCAGTACTTC.

The chain has TRBV27 and TRBJ2-7; 9 bases match TRBD2. Trimming at V came to 3 bases and at J to 3 bases, leaving 3 bases not matched to a gene. Germline values: CDR1 MNHEY, CDR2 SMNVEV (reference sequence). The CDR3 is 14 amino acids. The CDR3 DNA reads TGTGCCAGCAGTTTGCGGGGGGGGAGCTACGAGCAGTACTTC. Translated, it gives CASSLRGGSYEQYF.

The V and J genes are TRBV11-2 and TRBJ2-3; D may be TRBD2 (5 bases). CDR3 length equals 16 residues. V lost 2 bases to trimming and J lost 5 bases, with 17 bases between them. The germline V gene has CDR1 SGHAT and CDR2 FQNNGV. Here the CDR3 DNA reads TGTGCCAGCAGCTTATCCCCCGGAGGTACGAGAGATACGCAGTATTTT. Protein: CASSLSPGGTRDTQYF.

This clone was detected only once. The gene calls are TRBV19 and TRBJ2-6; D is undetermined. V was clipped by 11 bases and J by 3 bases, with 17 bases between them. The CDR3 totals 15 residues. Germline V gene lookup returns CDR1 LNHDA and CDR2 SQIVND (reference sequence). The CDR3 DNA follows: TGTGCCGCCAGTATTTGGGGTGGTGGGGCCAACGTCCTGACTTTC. The encoded protein is CAASIWGGGANVLTF.

The chain uses TRBV9 and TRBJ1-5; D call uncertain. The CDR3 totals 17 residues. Germline assignment: CDR1 SGDLS and CDR2 YYNGEE. V lost 4 bases, J lost 2 bases, and 19 bases lay in between. As DNA, the CDR3 is TGTGCCAGCAGCCTACCTTCCGGGGAAAAAGGCAATCAGCCCCAGCATTTT. This sequence encodes CASSLPSGEKGNQPQHF. Combining the CDR3 with reference TRBV9 and TRBJ1-5 gives the whole variable domain DSGVTQTPKHLITATGQRVTLRCSPRSGDLSVYWYQQSLDQGLQFLIQYYNGEERAKGNILERFSAQQFPDLHSELNLSSLELGDSALYFCASSLPSGEKGNQPQHFGDGTRLSIL.

This sequence joins TRBV19 and TRBJ2-5; D is unresolved. Germline CDR1 and CDR2: LNHDA and SQIVND (reference sequence). The CDR3 length is 13 residues. V was pared by 7 bases and J by 5 bases, with 14 bases between. CDR3 sequence (DNA): TGTGCCAGTATCCCCGGACGTGCGGAGACCCAGTACTTC. Translating gives CASIPGRAETQYF.

The chain couples TRBV2 to TRBJ2-7; TRBD2 aligns across 8 bases. Germline V gene data show CDR1 as SNHLY and CDR2 as FYNNEI. The length of the CDR3 is 15 residues. V shed 4 bases and J 3 bases; nucleotides not matched to a gene: 8. The CDR3, as DNA: TGTGCCAGCAGTGGGTTACTAGCGGAGATCTACGAGCAGTACTTC. Its translation: CASSGLLAEIYEQYF. Using reference TRBV2 and TRBJ2-7 for the parts outside the CDR3, the full variable domain is EPEVTQTPSHQVTQMGQEVILRCVPISNHLYFYWYRQILGQKVEFLVSFYNNEISEKSEIFDDQFSVERPDGSNFTLKIRSTKLEDSAMYFCASSGLLAEIYEQYFGPGTRLTVT.

The chain uses TRBV30 and TRBJ2-2; 7 nucleotides match TRBD2. CDR1 and CDR2 (germline): GTSNPN, SVGIG (reference sequence). The CDR3 loop spans 16 amino acids. With 1 base clipped from V and 3 bases from J, the junction kept 8 bases outside the gene matches. The CDR3 here is CAWSDNREVDTGELFF. DNA for the CDR3: TGTGCCTGGAGTGACAATCGGGAGGTCGACACCGGGGAGCTGTTTTTT.

The chain recombines TRBV2 with TRBJ2-4, with 9 bases lining up with TRBD1. V was clipped by 5 bases and J by 0 bases; unmatched bases: 14. This CDR3 has 19 amino acids. Germline V lookup: CDR1 SNHLY, CDR2 FYNNEI. In nucleotides, the CDR3 is TGTGCCAGCAGTTCCGGGACAGGGAGACCAATAAAAGCCAAAAACATTCAGTACTTC. It is translated as CASSSGTGRPIKAKNIQYF.

The genes are TRBV5-1 and TRBJ1-2; the D gene is possibly TRBD1 (6 bases). Per the germline V gene, CDR1 is SGHRS and CDR2 is YFSETQ. V lost 7 bases, J lost 1 base, and 17 bases lay in between. This CDR3 comprises 15 residues. CDR3: CASGGGRLFNYGYTF. DNA of the CDR3: TGCGCCAGCGGAGGGGGTCGCCTGTTTAACTATGGCTACACCTTC. Supplemented by reference TRBV5-1 and TRBJ1-2, the full variable domain reads KAGVTQTPRYLIKTRGQQVTLSCSPISGHRSVSWYQQTPGQGLQFLFEYFSETQRNKGNFPGRFSGRQFSNSRSEMNVSTLELGDSALYLCASGGGRLFNYGYTFGSGTRLTVV.

V is TRBV12-2 and J is TRBJ1-2; no DNA check was done on the table's D call, TRBD1. TRBV12-2 is reported as a pseudogene. The CDR3 sequence is 14 residues long. CDR3 sequence reads: CASRLRDTNYGYTF. The DNA for the CDR3 is TGTGCAAGTCGCTTAAGAGACACCAACTATGGCTACACCTTC.

The chain recombines TRBV5-1 with TRBJ1-5; no firm D call. Germline CDR1 reads SGHRS; CDR2 reads YFSETQ. Deletions cut 0 bases from V and 4 bases from J, with 5 bases between. The CDR3 consists of 13 residues. The chain's CDR3 is CASSLVGNQPQHF. The CDR3 DNA is TGCGCCAGCAGCTTGGTGGGTAATCAGCCCCAGCATTTT.

V gene TRBV7-7 combines with J gene TRBJ2-3; the match to TRBD2 covers 12 bases. Germline lookup yields CDR1 SSHAT and CDR2 FNYEAQ (reference sequence). Trimming cost V 6 bases and J 1 base; bases outside gene matches: 8. CDR3 length: 17 amino acids. The CDR3 sequence: CASSSSGRGFCTDTQYF. The CDR3 region has the DNA TGTGCCAGCAGTTCTAGCGGGAGGGGGTTTTGCACAGATACGCAGTATTTT.

The chain links TRBV11-2 to TRBJ2-5, with D perhaps TRBD2 (5 bases). The V gene's germline CDR1 is SGHAT and CDR2 FQNNGV. Trimming removed 1 base from V and 5 bases from J, with 17 bases in between. This CDR3 contains 16 residues. The CDR3 here is CASSLVGEGVGETQYF. Here the CDR3 DNA reads TGTGCCAGCAGCTTAGTAGGCGAGGGTGTAGGTGAGACCCAGTACTTC.

On this clone itself: The junction and the germline gene differ at one end; a read error may be behind it. V is TRBV15 and J is TRBJ2-5, with 10 positions matching TRBD2. The V gene's germline CDR1 is LNHNV and CDR2 YYDKDF (reference sequence). The CDR3 covers 17 residues. The CDR3 sequence is CATSGEPRGLASETQYF. The CDR3 nucleotides are TGTGCCACCAGCGGAGAGCCTCGGGGACTAGCGTCAGAGACCCAGTACTTC.

V is TRBV4-2 and J is TRBJ1-1; TRBD1 is a possible D gene (5 bases). The CDR3 runs 15 residues. The germline gives CDR1 LGHNA, CDR2 YNFKEQ. Trimming left V 0 bases short and J 2 bases short, with 10 bases between. CDR3 sequence: CASSQDSRVNTEAFF. CDR3 DNA: TGTGCCAGCAGCCAAGACAGCAGGGTCAACACTGAAGCTTTCTTT.

This rearrangement joins TRBV4-1 to TRBJ2-1; 7 positions match TRBD2. CDR3 length: 15 residues. The V gene end was trimmed by 3 bases and the J gene end by 9 bases; junction bases not matched to a gene: 11. Germline-derived CDR1 and CDR2 are MGHRA and YSYEKL. DNA for the CDR3: TGCGCCAGCAGCCAGACTAGCAGCAGTGGTGGTGAGCAGTTCTTC. As protein: CASSQTSSSGGEQFF.

This clone was recorded once. The chain recombines TRBV11-2 with TRBJ2-1; D unclear. V shed 11 bases and J shed 0 bases, with 14 bases lying between them. The germline gives CDR1 SGHAT, CDR2 FQNNGV. The CDR3 extends over 14 amino acids. The CDR3 here is CAGSDTASYNEQFF. DNA of the CDR3: TGTGCCGGGTCAGACACGGCCTCCTACAATGAGCAGTTCTTC.